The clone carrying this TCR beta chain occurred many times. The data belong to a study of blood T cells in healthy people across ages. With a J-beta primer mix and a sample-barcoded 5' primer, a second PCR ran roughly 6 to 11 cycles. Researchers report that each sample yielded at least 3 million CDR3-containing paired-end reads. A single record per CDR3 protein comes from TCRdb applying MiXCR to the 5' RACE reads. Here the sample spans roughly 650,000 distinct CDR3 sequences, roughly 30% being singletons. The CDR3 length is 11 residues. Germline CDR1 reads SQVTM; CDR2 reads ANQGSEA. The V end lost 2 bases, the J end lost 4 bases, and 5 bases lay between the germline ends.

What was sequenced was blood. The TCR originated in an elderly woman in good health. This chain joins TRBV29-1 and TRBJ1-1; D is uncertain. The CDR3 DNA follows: TGCAGCGTTGAATACACCACTGAAGCTTTCTTT. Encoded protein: CSVEYTTEAFF.